The next 19 T cell receptor beta chains were all read from a single sample in a study of blood T cell repertoires in COVID-19. Method: immunoSEQ multiplex PCR; TCRdb's copy keeps in-frame clones and lacks some. Among 300,000 to 400,000 clones listed, roughly 86% were seen once. Sequences were obtained from peripheral blood. The receptors shown here come from a woman aged 65 to 85 with COVID-19, enrolled during active disease.

The V call is TRBV5-1, the J call TRBJ1-1, with a possible D match to TRBD1 (5 bases). Trimming removed 3 bases at V and 5 bases at J, with 14 bases between. This CDR3 comprises 14 residues. Germline CDR1 SGHRS, CDR2 YFSETQ. The chain's CDR3 is CASSSSGLATEAFF. Here the CDR3 DNA reads TGCGCCAGCAGCTCCTCAGGGTTGGCAACTGAAGCTTTCTTT.

This chain uses TRBV24-1 with TRBJ1-3; 8 nucleotides match TRBD1. Germline-derived CDR1 and CDR2 are KGHDR and SFDVKD. V shed 8 bases and J 1 base; nucleotides not matched to a gene: 21. The CDR3 length is 20 residues. CDR3 nucleotide sequence: TGTGCCACCACAAGTCTTAGGGACAGGACATACTCTGTATCTGGAAACACCATATATTTT. Its protein product is CATTSLRDRTYSVSGNTIYF.

This clone was detected only a few times. This chain joins TRBV18 and TRBJ1-1; D is uncertain. This CDR3 comprises 17 residues. Trimming removed 2 bases from V and 5 bases from J, with 21 bases in between. The germline gives CDR1 KGHSH, CDR2 LQKENI. The CDR3 sequence: CASSPKDLSFGETEAFF. CDR3 bases: TGTGCCAGCTCACCAAAGGATTTGAGTTTCGGGGAAACTGAAGCTTTCTTT. Supplemented by reference TRBV18 and TRBJ1-1, the full variable domain reads NAGVMQNPRHLVRRRGQEARLRCSPMKGHSHVYWYRQLPEEGLKFMVYLQKENIIDESGMPKERFSAEFPKEGPSILRIQQVVRGDSAAYFCASSPKDLSFGETEAFFGQGTRLTVV.

The J gene is TRBJ1-5, the V gene TRBV5-1; 9 bases fit TRBD1. V shed 3 bases and J 4 bases; nucleotides not matched to a gene: 5. CDR1 and CDR2 (germline): SGHRS, YFSETQ. There are 15 residues in the CDR3. DNA for the CDR3: TGCGCCAGCAGCTCAGGGACAGGGCGAAATCAGCCCCAGCATTTT. It yields the protein CASSSGTGRNQPQHF.

The rearrangement links TRBV20-1 to TRBJ2-1, with D unclear. Germline CDR1 and CDR2: DFQATT and SNEGSKA (reference sequence). V was cut by 3 bases and J by 5 bases, with 11 bases left in between. CDR3 length: 13 amino acids. The CDR3 DNA reads TGCAGTGCTAGTTCCGGGTCCCACAATGAGCAGTTCTTC. Translated: CSASSGSHNEQFF.

In nucleotides, the CDR3 is TGTGCCAGCAGCTTAGACTTCAACACCGGGGAGCTGTTTTTT. The encoded protein is CASSLDFNTGELFF. The J gene is TRBJ2-2, the V gene TRBV7-9; no clear D gene. V lost 1 base to trimming and J lost 2 bases, with 5 bases between them. Germline-derived CDR1 and CDR2 are SEHNR and FQNEAQ (reference sequence). There are 14 residues in the CDR3. Filled out from reference TRBV7-9 and TRBJ2-2, the complete variable domain reads DTGVSQNPRHKITKRGQNVTFRCDPISEHNRLYWYRQTLGQGPEFLTYFQNEAQLEKSRLLSDRFSAERPKGSFSTLEIQRTEQGDSAMYLCASSLDFNTGELFFGEGSRLTVL.

V and J are TRBV7-2 and TRBJ2-7; possible D gene TRBD1, 6 bases. Germline V lookup: CDR1 SGHTA, CDR2 FQGNSA. This CDR3 contains 15 residues. The V and J ends lost 0 bases and 3 bases respectively, with 12 bases between them. The CDR3 here is CASSLAGTGFYEQYF. The CDR3 DNA reads TGTGCCAGCAGCTTAGCGGGCACAGGGTTCTACGAGCAGTACTTC. The whole variable domain, filled in from reference TRBV7-2 and TRBJ2-7, reads GAGVSQSPSNKVTEKGKDVELRCDPISGHTALYWYRQSLGQGLEFLIYFQGNSAPDKSGLPSDRFSAERTGGSVSTLTIQRTQQEDSAVYLCASSLAGTGFYEQYFGPGTRLTVT.

This chain uses TRBV29-1 with TRBJ2-7, with D unclear. V gave up 5 bases and J gave up 5 bases, with 7 bases separating them. The CDR3 is made up of 10 amino acids. Germline assignment: CDR1 SQVTM and CDR2 ANQGSEA. The chain's CDR3 is CSVFGNEQYF. DNA of the CDR3: TGCAGCGTTTTCGGTAACGAGCAGTACTTC.

The chain carries TRBV5-1 and TRBJ2-5; D is ambiguous. Germline V lookup: CDR1 SGHRS, CDR2 YFSETQ. Trimming removed 2 bases from V and 3 bases from J, with 2 bases in between. The length of the CDR3 is 11 residues. DNA of the CDR3: TGCGCCAGCAGCTTCAAAGAGACCCAGTACTTC. This gives the protein CASSFKETQYF.

V gene TRBV27 combines with J gene TRBJ2-4; TRBD1 might be the D (5 bases). The V end was cut by 4 bases, the J end by 0 bases, with 13 bases between. In germline, CDR1 is MNHEY, CDR2 SMNVEV (reference sequence). CDR3 length: 16 residues. The CDR3 spells CASSSQDPLAKNIQYF. DNA for the CDR3: TGTGCCAGCAGTTCACAGGACCCCTTAGCCAAAAACATTCAGTACTTC.

The V gene is TRBV11-2, the J gene TRBJ2-6, with TRBD2 matching 10 bases. After removal of 4 bases from V and 1 base from J, the junction contained 4 bases not matched to a gene. The CDR3 contains 17 residues. The germline CDR1 and CDR2 sequences are SGHAT and FQNNGV. The CDR3 is CASSSAGGRSGANVLTF. DNA for the CDR3: TGTGCCAGCAGCTCAGCGGGGGGGAGGTCTGGGGCCAACGTCCTGACTTTC.

This rearrangement joins TRBV18 to TRBJ1-2; 8 positions match TRBD1. Germline V gene lookup returns CDR1 KGHSH and CDR2 LQKENI. This CDR3 has 14 amino acids. J gave up 6 bases and V 5 bases, and 8 bases lay outside the gene matches. The CDR3 spells CASSNIQGEDGYTF. CDR3 coding DNA: TGTGCCAGCTCAAATATACAGGGGGAGGATGGCTACACCTTC.

The rearrangement links TRBV7-7 to TRBJ2-3, with D possibly TRBD1 on 6 matching bases. Germline values: CDR1 SSHAT, CDR2 FNYEAQ (reference sequence). Trimming removed 5 bases from V and 0 bases from J, with 12 bases in between. There are 15 residues in the CDR3. The CDR3 coding sequence is TGTGCCAGCAGCCGGACAGCCTCTAGCACAGATACGCAGTATTTT. It translates to CASSRTASSTDTQYF.

J is TRBJ1-2 and V is TRBV7-9; D is possibly TRBD1 (5 bases). CDR3 size: 13 residues. Germline CDR1 SEHNR, CDR2 FQNEAQ (reference sequence). V was trimmed by 4 bases and J by 8 bases, leaving 14 bases between them. The CDR3 coding sequence is TGTGCCAGCAGCTCCCGGGGGGGATGGGGCTACACCTTC. Its translation: CASSSRGGWGYTF. The full variable domain, completed using reference TRBV7-9 and TRBJ1-2, is DTGVSQNPRHKITKRGQNVTFRCDPISEHNRLYWYRQTLGQGPEFLTYFQNEAQLEKSRLLSDRFSAERPKGSFSTLEIQRTEQGDSAMYLCASSSRGGWGYTFGSGTRLTVV.

CDR3 residues: CASSRGVFVTTNEKLFF. The CDR3 DNA sequence: TGTGCCAGCAGCCGGGGGGTATTCGTTACAACTAATGAAAAACTGTTTTTT. The chain has TRBV7-9 and TRBJ1-4; the D gene is possibly TRBD1 (5 bases). The V end was cut by 5 bases, the J end by 0 bases, with 16 bases between. The germline V gene has CDR1 SEHNR and CDR2 FQNEAQ (reference sequence). The CDR3 spans 17 residues. The full variable domain, in which reference TRBV7-9 and TRBJ1-4 provide the parts outside the CDR3, is DTGVSQNPRHKITKRGQNVTFRCDPISEHNRLYWYRQTLGQGPEFLTYFQNEAQLEKSRLLSDRFSAERPKGSFSTLEIQRTEQGDSAMYLCASSRGVFVTTNEKLFFGSGTQLSVL.

The chain combines TRBV7-8 with TRBJ1-3, with 7 bases fitting TRBD1. The CDR3 loop spans 14 amino acids. Germline lookup yields CDR1 SGHVS and CDR2 FQNEAQ. Trimming cost V 5 bases and J 9 bases; bases outside gene matches: 10. The DNA for the CDR3 is TGTGCCAGCAGCATAGACAGGGAAGGGAGCACCATATATTTT. Translated: CASSIDREGSTIYF.

V gene TRBV7-8 combines with J gene TRBJ2-7; 9 bases are a match to TRBD1. CDR3 length: 16 amino acids. The V gene's germline CDR1 is SGHVS and CDR2 FQNEAQ. The V segment lost 2 bases and the J segment 5 bases; nucleotides outside the gene matches: 10. CDR3 bases: TGTGCCAGCAGCTTATACCCAGGACAGGGGCGTCACGAGCAGTACTTC. Translation gives CASSLYPGQGRHEQYF.

The CDR3 DNA reads TGTGCCAGCAGCTTAAGCGAGGGGGACGAGCAGTACTTC. Encoded protein: CASSLSEGDEQYF. The chain employs TRBV7-3 and TRBJ2-7; D is perhaps TRBD1 (6 bases). Germline V gives CDR1 SGHTA, CDR2 FQGTGA. V lost 1 base to trimming and J lost 5 bases, with 9 bases between them. The CDR3 is 13 residues long.

The chain joins TRBV19 to TRBJ1-1; 7 bases agree with TRBD1. CDR1 is LNHDA, CDR2 SQIVND, per germline (reference sequence). This CDR3 spans 15 amino acids. The V and J ends lost 2 bases and 3 bases, in that order; junction bases with no gene match: 6. CDR3 residues: CASSILRGLDTEAFF. CDR3 sequence (DNA): TGTGCCAGTAGTATACTAAGGGGGCTCGACACTGAAGCTTTCTTT. Looking up the rest from reference TRBV19 and TRBJ1-1 gives the full variable domain: DGGITQSPKYLFRKEGQNVTLSCEQNLNHDAMYWYRQDPGQGLRLIYYSQIVNDFQKGDIAEGYSVSREKKESFPLTVTSAQKNPTAFYLCASSILRGLDTEAFFGQGTRLTVV.